Sequencing of this T cell receptor (beta chain) was carried out in a study of synovial regulatory T cells in juvenile arthritis. Study results and limitations: Synovial Teff and blood CPL repertoires partially overlapped with iaTreg TCR repertoires, which were largely patient-private.

Method: immunoSEQ multiplex PCR; TCRdb's copy keeps in-frame clones and lacks some. The sample yields around 8,000 clones, of which the top ten take up under 2%. Worth noting for this clone: Its antigen remains unknown.

The CDR3 sequence is 14 residues long. DNA is not on record. Germline V gene data show CDR1 as KGHSH and CDR2 as LQKENI. The TCR comes from a donor younger than 30 with juvenile idiopathic arthritis. The chain is built from TRBV18 and TRBJ2-5; TCRdb's D gene call, TRBD1, goes unchecked for lack of DNA. Sequencing was done on a sample of Treg cells from blood. The subset was: remaining (HLA-DR-negative) circulating blood Treg cells. The CDR3 spells CASSPMGFQETQYF. The full variable domain, in which reference TRBV18 and TRBJ2-5 provide the parts outside the CDR3, is NAGVMQNPRHLVRRRGQEARLRCSPMKGHSHVYWYRQLPEEGLKFMVYLQKENIIDESGMPKERFSAEFPKEGPSILRIQQVVRGDSAAYFCASSPMGFQETQYFGPGTRLLVL.